The present entry profiles one T cell receptor beta chain with its context. This clone occurred once. The antigen it binds to is not known. No much larger clonotype is one base removed from it; base qualities were not supplied. Cut back by 10 bases and 1 base, the V and J ends lie 16 bases apart. Reading from cysteine to phenylalanine, the CDR3 counts 14 amino acids. The CDR3 DNA has 42 bases and is translated from base 1. The germline V gene (reference sequence) supplies CDR1 LNHDA and CDR2 SQIVND. These data belong to a study of blood T cell repertoires in COVID-19 (dated by TCRdb to 2020 to 2022). As for the study more broadly: The collaborator samples originated in the United States, Italy and Spain and spanned the acute and convalescent phases of COVID-19. Sample metadata almost always included a de-identified subject ID, COVID-19 status, age in years and sex. The material from the prospective study consisted of cDNA or gDNA derived from T cells, B-cell-depleted T cells, or PBMCs. A freely available public database, intended as a resource for researchers studying the immune response to SARS-CoV-2, is where the repertoires were released. HLA class I and class II types, where available, came from metadata supplied by the sample provider rather than from assay-based typing. Samples were obtained from the ongoing ImmuneRACE study (first 160 participants) and from roughly 1,300 subjects provided by 6 global collaborators. Deeply sampled blood TCRbeta repertoires from subjects exposed to, actively infected with, or recovered from COVID-19 were included in the dataset. Broader findings and caveats from the paper: How much clinical and demographic metadata was included differed by source and by participant, and the metadata was provided uncurated.

The immunoSEQ Assay, a bias-controlled multiplex PCR, was used to amplify TCRbeta CDR3 regions from genomic DNA. Processing in the source paper ran as follows. The number of nucleated cells in each sample was estimated from the amplification of reference gene primers within the assay. Sequence reads were collapsed and filtered to measure the absolute abundance of every unique TCRbeta CDR3 rearrangement. For each sample, productive Simpson clonality was calculated as the square root of Simpson's diversity index across productive rearrangements. TCRdb carries this immuneACCESS record with in-frame sequences only. Its versions omit some clonotypes, under half of them owing to an unresolved V gene in the studies checked, with the rest unexplained. D and trimming come from the DNA, and the V and J calls and clone size come from that table. Within this sample are over 85,000 clones, with about 85% of them counted one time only. 9.5% to 15% of the sample goes to the ten largest clones.

Each collaborating institution followed its own protocols to collect whole blood in K2EDTA tubes. For TCRbeta analysis, collaborator samples were shipped as frozen whole blood, as isolated PBMCs, or as DNA extracted from either sample type. The sequence joins TRBV19 to TRBJ1-1, with no D gene named confidently. Sequenced: peripheral blood. This receptor was obtained from a human donor in a cohort sampled during active COVID-19. CDR3 protein: CATRSAARNTEAFF. The nucleotide sequence reads TGTGCCACACGGTCTGCCGCGCGGAACACTGAAGCTTTCTTT.